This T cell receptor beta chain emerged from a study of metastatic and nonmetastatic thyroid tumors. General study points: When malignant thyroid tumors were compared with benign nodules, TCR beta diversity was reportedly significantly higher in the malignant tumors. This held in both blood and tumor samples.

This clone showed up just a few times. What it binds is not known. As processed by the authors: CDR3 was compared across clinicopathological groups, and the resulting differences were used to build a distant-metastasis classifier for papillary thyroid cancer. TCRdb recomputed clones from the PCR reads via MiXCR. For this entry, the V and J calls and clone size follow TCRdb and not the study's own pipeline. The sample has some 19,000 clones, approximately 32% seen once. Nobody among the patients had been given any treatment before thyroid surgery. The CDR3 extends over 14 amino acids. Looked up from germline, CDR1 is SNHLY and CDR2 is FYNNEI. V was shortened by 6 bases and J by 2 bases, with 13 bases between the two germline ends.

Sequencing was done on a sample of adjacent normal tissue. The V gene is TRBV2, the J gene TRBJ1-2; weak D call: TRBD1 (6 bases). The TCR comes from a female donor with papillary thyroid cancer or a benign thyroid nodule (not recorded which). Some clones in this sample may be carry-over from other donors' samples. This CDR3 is CASRAGTGNYGYTF. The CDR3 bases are TGTGCCAGCAGAGCGGGTACAGGGAACTATGGCTACACCTTC.